This paragraph reports one T cell receptor (beta chain). V lost 2 bases and J 6 bases, leaving 14 bases between the germline ends. The CDR3 has 15 amino acids. Per the germline V gene, CDR1 is MNHEY and CDR2 is SVGAGI. This record belongs to a study of cytomegalovirus exposure and HLA in healthy donors. Study as a whole: Unique TCRs from HLA-typed donors, 80 million to 100 million of them, were held in an early data release. Of all 400 or so donors who were genotyped, roughly 85% belonged to the Caucasian-associated ancestry cluster.

Primers included in the PCR were 60 Vbeta and 13 Jbeta primers. The repertoire was sequenced with immunoSEQ multiplex PCR; TCRdb's copy has only in-frame clones and lacks some. The table has 95,000 to 150,000 clones, approximately 80% seen once. The TCR originated in a female donor in good health and CMV-seropositive. The chain employs TRBV6-5 and TRBJ2-1, with a weak D call TRBD2 (7 bases). The material sequenced was PBMCs. The CDR3 reads CASSYRGGAGNEQFF. In DNA form, the CDR3 reads TGTGCCAGCAGTTACCGAGGGGGGGCCGGCAATGAGCAGTTCTTC.